Listed below are T cell receptor beta chains from one sample, sequenced in a study of T cell repertoires in cytomegalovirus infection. TCRdb processed the reads anew with MiXCR; each CDR3 protein has one entry. Of hundreds of thousands of distinct CDR3 sequences listed, 35% are singletons. The sequencing input was PBMCs. The receptor set was obtained from a human donor in good health (CMV status not recorded). Some clones in this sample may be carry-over from other donors' samples. The conserved cysteine and the conserved F or W are not part of the CDR3 here.

CDR3 protein	V gene	J gene
SVRDTLPIPGELF	TRBV29-1	TRBJ2-2
SVEEYGIHEQY	TRBV29-1	TRBJ2-7
ASSISGSANEQY	TRBV19	TRBJ2-7
SVPGSTPLH	TRBV29-1	TRBJ1-6
ASSIDLFRVRDYGYT	TRBV6-1	TRBJ1-2
ASSLGAPPRGEQY	TRBV27	TRBJ2-7
ASSTRQGALNSPLH	TRBV27	TRBJ1-6
ASSWDLLGKGHNSPLH	TRBV7-6	TRBJ1-6
SAFQALSDGNTIY	TRBV20-1	TRBJ1-3
ASSISPSGRGTQY	TRBV7-2	TRBJ2-3
SGFGGSTNEKLF	TRBV20-1	TRBJ1-4
ATSDPGQVYTEAF	TRBV15	TRBJ1-1
ASSLYTEGNYNEQF	TRBV7-8	TRBJ2-1
ASSLAGGSATEAF	TRBV11-1	TRBJ1-1
ASSPTGGPGNTIY	TRBV7-9	TRBJ1-3
ASSIVLAGGPVNRGDEQF	TRBV19	TRBJ2-1
ASSPLAGRQETQY	TRBV7-9	TRBJ2-5
AIILSSDVEQF	TRBV7-2	TRBJ2-1
ASTSRTPRDTQY	TRBV7-6	TRBJ2-3
AISDPVAGNQPQH	TRBV10-3	TRBJ1-5
ASSLFGYSGYT	TRBV7-2	TRBJ1-2
ASSLQNLNSPLH	TRBV12-3/TRBV12-4	TRBJ1-6
ASSQRGGGPGDTQY	TRBV4-2	TRBJ2-3
ASKGAGYGYT	TRBV7-2	TRBJ1-2
ASSLSGLNEQF	TRBV11-2	TRBJ2-1
ASSLRQGIEQY	TRBV7-6	TRBJ2-7
ASSLSTGINQPQH	TRBV27	TRBJ1-5
ASSNRQIAIQY	TRBV7-2	TRBJ2-4
SVTGLAGNRGTDTQY	TRBV29-1	TRBJ2-3
ASSPLSKAATYEQY	TRBV7-8	TRBJ2-7
ASSGGRWSGSSFEQY	TRBV11-1	TRBJ2-7
ASMSGRSTDTQY	TRBV6-2/TRBV6-3	TRBJ2-3
ASSLLRGSYGYT	TRBV19	TRBJ1-2
ASSRERQGNGSPLH	TRBV4-1	TRBJ1-6
ASSDGFYEQY	TRBV7-2	TRBJ2-7
ASSPRMTSTGANVLT	TRBV6-2/TRBV6-3	TRBJ2-6
ASSGTAYFYGYT	TRBV2	TRBJ1-2
ASSIPGQLTDTQY	TRBV19	TRBJ2-3
ASSDQGLKTEAF	TRBV6-4	TRBJ1-1
ASSDTGTSNQPQH	TRBV25-1	TRBJ1-5
ASSQGNSRANVLT	TRBV6-5	TRBJ2-6
ASSFWGTSTDTRY	TRBV12-3/TRBV12-4	TRBJ2-3
SVGHQETQY	TRBV29-1	TRBJ2-5
ASSLQGYNQPQH	TRBV7-8	TRBJ1-5
ASSRKGKGLKEQF	TRBV28	TRBJ2-1
ASSLDRDKLF	TRBV7-8	TRBJ1-4
ASSPLTGLGNTEAF	TRBV18	TRBJ1-1
ASSFPPNQPQH	TRBV28	TRBJ1-5
ASSISRDRVTEAF	TRBV19	TRBJ1-1